Below, 19 T cell receptor beta chains from the same sample are listed, as sequenced in a study of CD8 T cells in Susac syndrome. Random hexamers served to reverse transcribe roughly 0.5 to 1 ug RNA. TCRdb reprocessed the immunoSEQ multiplex PCR reads with MiXCR, giving one entry per CDR3 protein. The sample includes approximately 170,000 distinct CDR3 sequences, approximately 92% of them seen just once. Sequenced input: CD4+ T cells from PBMCs. These receptors all come from a human donor in good health.

This clonotype appeared a single time. The J gene is TRBJ2-5, the V gene TRBV7-2; tentative D call: TRBD2 (6 bases). CDR3 length: 15 residues. V was cut by 1 base and J by 3 bases, with 12 bases left in between. Germline CDR1 SGHTA, CDR2 FQGNSA. CDR3 in amino acids: CASSLGGGTEETQYF. CDR3 bases: TGTGCCAGCAGCTTAGGAGGCGGGACGGAAGAGACCCAGTACTTC.

The V call is TRBV18, the J call TRBJ1-2; no definite D call. The ends were cut back, 3 bases at V and 6 bases at J, with 8 bases in the middle. CDR3 length: 12 residues. Germline CDR1 KGHSH, CDR2 LQKENI. The CDR3 region is CASSPSGDGYTF. The CDR3 DNA reads TGTGCCAGCTCACCGTCGGGAGATGGCTACACCTTC.

The V gene is TRBV9, the J gene TRBJ2-2; D gene ambiguous. The CDR3 has 15 residues. With 3 bases removed from V and 3 bases from J, the gap between germline ends came to 12 bases. In germline, CDR1 is SGDLS, CDR2 YYNGEE. The CDR3 reads CASSARWGYTGELFF. CDR3 sequence (DNA): TGTGCCAGCAGCGCCCGCTGGGGTTACACCGGGGAGCTGTTTTTT.

The V call is TRBV7-8, the J call TRBJ2-3; 7 nucleotides match TRBD2. There are 15 residues in the CDR3. CDR1 is SGHVS, CDR2 FQNEAQ, per germline. V gave up 8 bases and J gave up 5 bases; unmatched junction bases: 13. The CDR3 DNA sequence: TGTGCCAGCCTCCCGGTTGGAGCGGGGCTAGATACGCAGTATTTT. This encodes CASLPVGAGLDTQYF.

The chain employs TRBV2 and TRBJ2-1; 9 bases fit TRBD2. The germline gives CDR1 SNHLY, CDR2 FYNNEI. The V segment lost 3 bases and the J segment 5 bases; nucleotides outside the gene matches: 11. The CDR3 consists of 17 residues. Here the CDR3 DNA reads TGTGCCAGCAGTGACCCAATGGCGGGGGGGCAAAACAATGAGCAGTTCTTC. As protein: CASSDPMAGGQNNEQFF.

The genes are TRBV12-3 or TRBV12-4 and TRBJ1-6; weak D call: TRBD1 (6 bases). The V end lost 5 bases, the J end lost 7 bases, and 15 bases lay between the germline ends. The CDR3 is 15 amino acids. CDR3 protein: CASSPLGQGNSPLHF. The CDR3 nucleotides read TGTGCCAGCAGTCCTTTGGGACAAGGAAATTCACCCCTCCACTTT.

V and J are TRBV20-1 and TRBJ2-4; D may be TRBD1 (5 bases). The V gene's germline CDR1 is DFQATT and CDR2 SNEGSKA (reference sequence). The CDR3 has 14 amino acids. Trimming left V 4 bases short and J 1 base short, with 11 bases between. In nucleotides, the CDR3 is TGCAGTGCTAATATCCCAGGGGCCAAAAACATTCAGTACTTC. Encoded protein: CSANIPGAKNIQYF.

This clonotype appeared once. The chain employs TRBV28 and TRBJ2-5, with a tentative D call TRBD2 (6 bases). CDR1 is MDHEN, CDR2 SYDVKM, per germline. The CDR3 spans 14 residues. Between the trimmed V and J ends, which lost 3 bases and 5 bases, there was a span of 13 bases. CDR3 bases: TGTGCCAGCAGTTTCGGGGGAAATGTGGAGACCCAGTACTTC. It encodes CASSFGGNVETQYF.

This clonotype appeared a single time. The chain couples TRBV2 to TRBJ2-5; 12 bases line up with TRBD1. With V trimmed by 6 bases and J by 5 bases, 7 bases remained unmatched. CDR3 size: 15 residues. The germline V gene encodes CDR1 SNHLY and CDR2 FYNNEI. The CDR3 here is CASRRRDRGQETQYF. Here the CDR3 DNA reads TGTGCCAGCAGAAGAAGGGACAGGGGGCAGGAGACCCAGTACTTC.

This clonotype was observed a single time. V and J are TRBV29-1 and TRBJ2-7, with 7 bases lining up with TRBD2. CDR3 length: 13 amino acids. Germline CDR1 reads SQVTM; CDR2 reads ANQGSEA. V gave up 4 bases and J gave up 2 bases; unmatched junction bases: 5. The CDR3, as DNA: TGCAGCGTTGTAACGGGGGGACCCTACGAGCAGTACTTC. Its protein product is CSVVTGGPYEQYF.

The rearrangement uses TRBV5-1 and TRBJ1-1; the D is unclear. The CDR3 is 14 amino acids. V dropped 4 bases and J dropped 5 bases, with 15 bases sitting between them. Germline CDR1 is SGHRS and CDR2 is YFSETQ. The CDR3 DNA is TGCGCCAGCAGCACTGGGAGTGGTAGGACTGAAGCTTTCTTT. This codes for CASSTGSGRTEAFF.

The V gene is TRBV2, the J gene TRBJ1-1; a possible D gene is TRBD1 (6 bases). The CDR3 loop spans 12 amino acids. From germline, CDR1 is SNHLY and CDR2 FYNNEI. The V and J ends lost 5 bases and 8 bases respectively, with 12 bases between them. CDR3 nucleotides: TGTGCCAGCAGTCGACAGGCGGGGGAAGCTTTCTTT. This sequence encodes CASSRQAGEAFF. The full variable domain, in which reference TRBV2 and TRBJ1-1 provide the parts outside the CDR3, is EPEVTQTPSHQVTQMGQEVILRCVPISNHLYFYWYRQILGQKVEFLVSFYNNEISEKSEIFDDQFSVERPDGSNFTLKIRSTKLEDSAMYFCASSRQAGEAFFGQGTRLTVV.

This clonotype showed up just once. This chain links TRBV12-3 or TRBV12-4 with TRBJ1-2; D is possibly TRBD1 (5 bases). V lost 6 bases and J 4 bases, leaving 12 bases between the germline ends. This CDR3 is built from 13 residues. DNA for the CDR3: TGTGCCAGCAGCCGCGGGGCTTTCTATGGCTACACCTTC. Protein: CASSRGAFYGYTF.

The chain joins TRBV5-1 to TRBJ1-1; 11 bases are shared with TRBD1. After removal of 4 bases from V and 11 bases from J, the junction contained 10 bases not matched to a gene. CDR1 and CDR2 (germline): SGHRS, YFSETQ. The CDR3 has 14 residues. The CDR3 here is CASSPVGQGARAFF. The DNA of the CDR3 is TGCGCCAGCAGCCCCGTCGGACAGGGGGCGAGGGCTTTCTTT.

The V call is TRBV20-1, the J call TRBJ2-5; 7 nucleotides match TRBD2. This CDR3 region has 16 residues. V lost 0 bases, J lost 3 bases, and 10 bases stayed unmatched. CDR1 is DFQATT and CDR2 is SNEGSKA in the germline V gene (reference sequence). CDR3 residues: CSARDIWASGKETQYF. The CDR3 nucleotides are TGCAGTGCTAGAGACATCTGGGCTAGCGGTAAAGAGACCCAGTACTTC.

This chain uses TRBV5-1 with TRBJ2-5, with 7 positions matching TRBD1. CDR3 length equals 14 residues. The V gene end was trimmed by 1 base and the J gene end by 5 bases; junction bases not matched to a gene: 5. Germline loops: CDR1 SGHRS, CDR2 YFSETQ. The CDR3 loop reads CASSLTGVVETQYF. The CDR3 DNA reads TGCGCCAGCAGCTTGACAGGGGTGGTGGAGACCCAGTACTTC.

The chain couples TRBV25-1 to TRBJ2-7, with 13 bases fitting TRBD2. The V and J ends lost 6 bases and 7 bases, in that order; junction bases with no gene match: 9. The CDR3 is 15 residues long. CDR1 and CDR2 from the germline V gene are MGHDK and SYGVNS. CDR3: CASRPGLAGMKEQYF. CDR3 DNA sequence: TGTGCCAGCAGGCCGGGACTAGCGGGGATGAAGGAGCAGTACTTC.

The chain is built from TRBV20-1 and TRBJ1-4; TRBD1 might be the D (5 bases). The V end was cut by 1 base, the J end by 3 bases, with 18 bases between. The CDR3 is made up of 17 amino acids. Germline loops: CDR1 DFQATT, CDR2 SNEGSKA (reference sequence). This CDR3 reads CSARGYSGWGANEKLFF. CDR3 nucleotide sequence: TGCAGTGCTAGAGGGTACTCAGGGTGGGGAGCTAATGAAAAACTGTTTTTT.

The rearrangement links TRBV25-1 to TRBJ2-7, with D unresolved. Per the germline V gene, CDR1 is MGHDK and CDR2 is SYGVNS. V dropped 5 bases and J dropped 0 bases, with 14 bases sitting between them. This CDR3 contains 15 residues. The CDR3 nucleotides are TGTGCCAGCAGTCTCCTATCTTCGATCTCCTACGAGCAGTACTTC. Encoded protein: CASSLLSSISYEQYF.